This is a list of T cell receptor beta chains from one sample in a study of technical replicates of blood from a handful of donors. TCRdb's table, derived via immunoSEQ multiplex PCR, lists solely in-frame clones and lacks some. The table has about 70,000 clones, 85% to 95% seen once; the top ten hold around 0.37%. The sample was T cells isolated from PBMCs. The receptors originated from a human donor in good health. Both conserved end residues are part of each CDR3. Each record gives: J gene, clone size, V gene, D gene, CDR3 DNA, CDR3 protein. D genes are given only for firm matches. Clone size is shown for a subset of rows, as once, few, many or a class of expanded clone.

j_call: TRBJ2-7
clone_size: -
v_call: TRBV7-3
d_call: TRBD1
cdr3_nt: TGTGCCAGCAGTAACCCTCCGGGACAGGGAACCTACGAGCAGTACTTC
cdr3_aa: CASSNPPGQGTYEQYF

j_call: TRBJ2-3
clone_size: few
v_call: TRBV29-1
d_call: TRBD1
cdr3_nt: TGCAGCGGGGGGACAGGGTCAGATACGCAGTATTTT
cdr3_aa: CSGGTGSDTQYF

j_call: TRBJ2-7
clone_size: -
v_call: TRBV7-2
d_call: TRBD2
cdr3_nt: TGTGCCAGCAGCTTAGAGGGCGGGAGGCTGGCCTACGAGCAGTACTTC
cdr3_aa: CASSLEGGRLAYEQYF

j_call: TRBJ1-2
clone_size: -
v_call: TRBV10-2
d_call: TRBD1
cdr3_nt: TGCGCCAGCAGTAGTTTAACAGGGGACTATGGCTACACCTTC
cdr3_aa: CASSSLTGDYGYTF

j_call: TRBJ1-1
clone_size: -
v_call: TRBV19
d_call: TRBD1
cdr3_nt: TGTGCCAGTAGTATAACAGGGGCGCGCACTGAAGCTTTCTTT
cdr3_aa: CASSITGARTEAFF

j_call: TRBJ2-1
clone_size: -
v_call: TRBV11-2
d_call: -
cdr3_nt: TGTGCCAGCAGCACGGTACAGGGTGCAACTCGCGATGAGCAGTTCTTC
cdr3_aa: CASSTVQGATRDEQFF

j_call: TRBJ2-2
clone_size: -
v_call: TRBV7-3
d_call: TRBD1
cdr3_nt: TGTGCCAGCAGCTTTTCCGGGACAGGGACCGGGGAGCTGTTTTTT
cdr3_aa: CASSFSGTGTGELFF

j_call: TRBJ2-1
clone_size: once
v_call: TRBV7-3
d_call: TRBD1
cdr3_nt: TGTGCCAGCAGCTTCGGGGACAGGGGGGCCAATGAGCAGTTCTTC
cdr3_aa: CASSFGDRGANEQFF

j_call: TRBJ1-2
clone_size: -
v_call: TRBV27
d_call: -
cdr3_nt: TGTGCCAGCAGTCCTGGGGCAGGGGATGGCTACACCTTC
cdr3_aa: CASSPGAGDGYTF

j_call: TRBJ1-2
clone_size: -
v_call: TRBV4-1
d_call: -
cdr3_nt: TGCGCCAGCAGCCAAGTCTTTCCGGGAACTAACTATGGCTACACCTTC
cdr3_aa: CASSQVFPGTNYGYTF

j_call: TRBJ1-4
clone_size: -
v_call: TRBV28
d_call: -
cdr3_nt: TGTGCCAGCACGGAGTGGGAGGGAACCAATGAAAAACTGTTTTTT
cdr3_aa: CASTEWEGTNEKLFF

j_call: TRBJ1-1
clone_size: -
v_call: TRBV28
d_call: TRBD1
cdr3_nt: TGTGCCAGGGCGGACAGGGAGGGAGTGAACACTGAAGCTTTCTTT
cdr3_aa: CARADREGVNTEAFF

j_call: TRBJ1-2
clone_size: -
v_call: TRBV9
d_call: TRBD1
cdr3_nt: TGTGCCAGCAGCGCCTTACAGGGGGCGGGGGGCTACACCTTC
cdr3_aa: CASSALQGAGGYTF

j_call: TRBJ2-6
clone_size: -
v_call: TRBV30
d_call: -
cdr3_nt: TGTGCCTGGTTGGGAGCTGGGGCCAACGTCCTGACTTTC
cdr3_aa: CAWLGAGANVLTF

j_call: TRBJ2-7
clone_size: -
v_call: TRBV5-1
d_call: TRBD2
cdr3_nt: TGCGCCAGCAGCGTCGGGACTAGCGGTTACGAGCAGTACTTC
cdr3_aa: CASSVGTSGYEQYF

j_call: TRBJ2-3
clone_size: -
v_call: TRBV19
d_call: -
cdr3_nt: TGTGCCAGTAGCTTACAGGGCCATAAAGATACGCAGTATTTT
cdr3_aa: CASSLQGHKDTQYF

j_call: TRBJ2-5
clone_size: -
v_call: TRBV28
d_call: -
cdr3_nt: TGTGCCAGCAGCTTACCTAGGCCCCAAGAGACCCAGTACTTC
cdr3_aa: CASSLPRPQETQYF

j_call: TRBJ2-7
clone_size: -
v_call: TRBV5-8
d_call: -
cdr3_nt: TGTGCCAGCAGCCTGGCCCCTTTGAGGGAGCAGTACTTC
cdr3_aa: CASSLAPLREQYF

j_call: TRBJ1-1
clone_size: -
v_call: TRBV28
d_call: -
cdr3_nt: TGTGCCAGCAGTTTAGGGCAAGTCGGCACTGAAGCTTTCTTT
cdr3_aa: CASSLGQVGTEAFF

j_call: TRBJ2-7
clone_size: once
v_call: TRBV5-1
d_call: -
cdr3_nt: TGCGCCAGCAGCCCCCGAGGATACGAGCAGTACTTC
cdr3_aa: CASSPRGYEQYF

j_call: TRBJ2-1
clone_size: once
v_call: TRBV10-2
d_call: TRBD2
cdr3_nt: TGCGCCAGCAGGATACTAGCGGGAGGGGGGAATGAGCAGTTCTTC
cdr3_aa: CASRILAGGGNEQFF

j_call: TRBJ1-1
clone_size: -
v_call: TRBV30
d_call: TRBD1
cdr3_nt: TGTGCCTGGCTAAGGGACAGGGTCTATACTGAAGCTTTCTTT
cdr3_aa: CAWLRDRVYTEAFF